This TCR beta chain is from a study of T cells in Graves' hyperthyroidism and ophthalmopathy. Exclusion of a patient resulted from uncontrolled infection, other autoimmune disease, pregnancy or lactation. For the diagnoses, clinical symptoms, serum thyroxine and TRAb, thyroid ultrasound and orbital computed tomography were used. The CDR3 has 14 residues. CDR1 is MNHEY and CDR2 is SMNVEV in the germline V gene (reference sequence). After removal of 5 bases from V and 7 bases from J, the junction contained 2 bases not matched to a gene. RNA transcripts provided the source from which TCR beta CDR3 regions were amplified. A first-round RT-PCR of the TCR CDR3 used the HTBI primer set. MiXCR, run by TCRdb on the multiplex PCR reads, gives a single entry per CDR3 protein. There are approximately 360,000 distinct CDR3 sequences in the sample; around a sixth occur only once, and about a quarter lies in the top ten.

Whole-study findings and limits: Peripheral blood also featured most of the thyroid clonotypes expanded above 0.001.

In this sample, this clonotype turned up a few times. Its antigen is not identified. J is TRBJ2-1 and V is TRBV27; 13 bases map to TRBD2. Sequencing used blood. This TCR was sampled from a woman aged 18-29 years with Graves' hyperthyroidism that later progressed to Graves' ophthalmopathy. The CDR3 region has the DNA TGTGCCAGCAGTCGACTAGCGGGAGGAAATGAGCAGTTCTTC. Amino acids: CASSRLAGGNEQFF.